The rows below give T cell receptor beta chains drawn from one sample of a study of tumor-infiltrating lymphocytes in primary liver carcinoma. TCRdb ran MiXCR on the multiplex PCR reads and lists one entry per CDR3 protein. The sample lists about 120,000 distinct CDR3 sequences, 60% to 70% occurring once. Material for sequencing was liver tumor tissue from sampling region 1. The source of these receptors is a woman between 55 and 75 years old with primary liver carcinoma and hepatitis B virus infection. Both conserved end residues are part of each CDR3. The D gene is left open where the match is weak. Clone size appears in some rows only: once, few, many, or a class for an expanded clone.

>few|TRBJ1-4|TRBV30|.
CAWNLGYGEKLFF
TGTGCCTGGAATTTGGGCTACGGGGAAAAACTGTTTTTT
>many|TRBJ1-2|TRBV4-1|.
CASSQGQSGGYTF
TGCGCCAGCAGCCAAGGACAGTCCGGAGGCTACACCTTC
>.|TRBJ1-3|TRBV5-1|.
CASSSPGVGNTIYF
TGCGCCAGCAGCTCCCCGGGGGTAGGAAACACCATATATTTT
>once|TRBJ1-6|TRBV5-5|.
CASGSQGSGHSPLHF
TGTGCCAGCGGCTCGCAGGGGTCGGGTCATTCACCCCTCCACTTT
>.|TRBJ1-5|TRBV6-6|.
CASSYSPELWWINQPQHF
TGTGCCAGCAGTTACTCGCCGGAACTCTGGTGGATCAATCAGCCCCAGCATTTT
>.|TRBJ2-2|TRBV6-5|.
CVSSYSRTGTGELFF
TGTGTCAGCAGTTACTCCAGGACTGGCACCGGGGAGCTGTTTTTT
>.|TRBJ1-1|TRBV6-1|.
CASSDVGTLPNF
TGTGCCAGTAGTGATGTTGGGACGTTGCCCAACTTT
>many|TRBJ2-5|TRBV10-1|TRBD2
CASSPGLAETQYF
TGCGCCAGCAGCCCCGGACTAGCGGAGACCCAGTACTTC
>many|TRBJ1-1|TRBV12-3/TRBV12-4|.
CASRREELDTEAFF
TGTGCCAGCAGACGGGAGGAGTTGGACACTGAAGCTTTCTTT
>.|TRBJ2-1|TRBV11-3|TRBD2
CASSLGRGGRAGCNEQFF
TGTGCGAGCAGCTTAGGTCGAGGCGGGAGGGCCGGCTGCAATGAGCAGTTCTTC